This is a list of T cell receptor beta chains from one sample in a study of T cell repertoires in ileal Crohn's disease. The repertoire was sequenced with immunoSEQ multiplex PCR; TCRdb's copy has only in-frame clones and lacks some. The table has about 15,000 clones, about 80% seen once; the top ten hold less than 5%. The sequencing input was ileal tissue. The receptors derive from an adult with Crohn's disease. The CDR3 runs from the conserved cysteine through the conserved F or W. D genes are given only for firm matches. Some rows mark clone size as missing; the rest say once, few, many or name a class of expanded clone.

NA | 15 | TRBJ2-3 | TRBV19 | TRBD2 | TGTGCCAGTAGTCCGGTAGCGGGGCTCACAGATACGCAGTATTTT | CASSPVAGLTDTQYF
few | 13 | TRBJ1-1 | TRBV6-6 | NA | TGTGCCAGCAGTTACGGTTCGGGCACTGAAGCTTTCTTT | CASSYGSGTEAFF
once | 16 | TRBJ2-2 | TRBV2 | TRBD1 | TGTGCCAGCAGCACAAGGACAGGGGGTGTCACCGGGGAGCTGTTTTTT | CASSTRTGGVTGELFF
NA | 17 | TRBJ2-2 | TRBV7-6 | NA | TGTGCCAGCAGCTCCCGGGACTCGAAACCGAACACCGGGGAGCTGTTTTTT | CASSSRDSKPNTGELFF
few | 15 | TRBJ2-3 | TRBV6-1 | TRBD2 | TGTGCCAGCAGAGCGACTAGCGGGGGGGCAGATACGCAGTATTTT | CASRATSGGADTQYF
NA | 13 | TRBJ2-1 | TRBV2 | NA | TGTGCCAGCAGTCAGGACTCATACAATGAGCAGTTCTTC | CASSQDSYNEQFF
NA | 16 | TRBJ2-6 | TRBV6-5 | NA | TGTGCCAGCAGTTACTCTACAGCCTCTGGGGCCAACGTCCTGACTTTC | CASSYSTASGANVLTF
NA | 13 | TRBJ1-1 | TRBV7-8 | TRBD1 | TGTGCCAGCAGTAAACAGGGGGGTCGGGAAGCTTTCTTT | CASSKQGGREAFF
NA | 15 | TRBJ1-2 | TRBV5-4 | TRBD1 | TGTGCCAGCAGCTTGCCGGACAGGGGGCGAGGTGGCTACACCTTC | CASSLPDRGRGGYTF
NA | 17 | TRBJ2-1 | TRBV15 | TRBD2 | TGTGCCACCAGCAGAGTGGCTAGCGGGAGGTTCTACAATGAGCAGTTCTTC | CATSRVASGRFYNEQFF
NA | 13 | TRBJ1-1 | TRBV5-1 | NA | TGCGCCAGCAGTTCAGGGGTCGGCACTGAAGCTTTCTTT | CASSSGVGTEAFF
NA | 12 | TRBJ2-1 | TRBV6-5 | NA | TGTGCCAGCTCCTACAGGGCTAATGAGCAGTTCTTC | CASSYRANEQFF
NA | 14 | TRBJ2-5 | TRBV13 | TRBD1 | TGTGCCAGCAGCTCTCGACAGGGCGGCGAGACCCAGTACTTC | CASSSRQGGETQYF
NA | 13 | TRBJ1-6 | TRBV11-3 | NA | TGTGCCAGCAGCTTAGATCGTCGGTCACCCCTCCACTTT | CASSLDRRSPLHF
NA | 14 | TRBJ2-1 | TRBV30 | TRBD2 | TGTGCCTGGGGACTAGCGGGAGCCTACAATGAGCAGTTCTTC | CAWGLAGAYNEQFF
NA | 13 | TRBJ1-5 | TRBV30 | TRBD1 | TGTGCCTACGAACAGGGGGGCAATCAGCCCCAGCATTTT | CAYEQGGNQPQHF
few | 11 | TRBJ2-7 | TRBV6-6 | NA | TGTGCCAGCAGTCGATACAACGAGCAGTACTTC | CASSRYNEQYF
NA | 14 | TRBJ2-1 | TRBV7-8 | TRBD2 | TGTGCCAGCAGCTTCCGGACTAGCGGGGGTGAGCAGTTCTTC | CASSFRTSGGEQFF
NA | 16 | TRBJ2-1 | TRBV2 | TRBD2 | TGTGCCAGCAGAGGTCTGGGACTAGAGGCCTACAATGAGCAGTTCTTC | CASRGLGLEAYNEQFF
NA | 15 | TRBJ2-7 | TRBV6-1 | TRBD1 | TGTGCCAGCATCAAAGGGACAGGGGGCTTCTACGAGCAGTACTTC | CASIKGTGGFYEQYF
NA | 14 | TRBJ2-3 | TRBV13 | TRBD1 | TGTGCCAGCAGCCCCGACAGGGGGAGGGATACGCAGTATTTT | CASSPDRGRDTQYF
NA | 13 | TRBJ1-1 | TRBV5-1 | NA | TGCGCCAGCAGCTTGGGAGCGGGCACTGAAGCTTTCTTT | CASSLGAGTEAFF
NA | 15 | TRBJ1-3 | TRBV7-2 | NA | TGTGCCAGCAGCTTAGGACTGAACTCTGGAAACACCATATATTTT | CASSLGLNSGNTIYF
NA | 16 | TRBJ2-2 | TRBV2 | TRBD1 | TGTGCCAGTTCCTGGGCGGGACAGGGGGATACCGGGGAGCTGTTTTTT | CASSWAGQGDTGELFF
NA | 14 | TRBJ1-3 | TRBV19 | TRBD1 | TGTGCCAGTACCCAGGACAGGGCGGGAAACACCATATATTTT | CASTQDRAGNTIYF
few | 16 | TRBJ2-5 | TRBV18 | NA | TGTGCCAGCTCACCGCGGCAGGGAAGAGGTCAAGAGACCCAGTACTTC | CASSPRQGRGQETQYF
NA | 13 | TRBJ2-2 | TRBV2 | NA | TGTGCCAGCCAGGGTGAGAACACCGGGGAGCTGTTTTTT | CASQGENTGELFF
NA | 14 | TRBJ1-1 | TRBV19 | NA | TGTGCCAGTAGTATGTACAGCGGGGCCACTGAAGCTTTCTTT | CASSMYSGATEAFF
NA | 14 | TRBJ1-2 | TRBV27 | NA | TGTGCCAGCAGTAGGCTGGAGGATGGGTATGGCTACACCTTC | CASSRLEDGYGYTF
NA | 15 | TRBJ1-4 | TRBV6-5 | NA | TGTGCCAGCAGCCTTACAGGGCTGGGGAATGAAAAACTGTTTTTT | CASSLTGLGNEKLFF
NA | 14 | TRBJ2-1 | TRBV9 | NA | TGTGCCAGCAGCCTCGACAGATCGCACAATGAGCAGTTCTTC | CASSLDRSHNEQFF
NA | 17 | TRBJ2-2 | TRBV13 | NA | TGTGCCAGCAGCTTAGAGGTGGGAGGTCTTTCCACCGGGGAGCTGTTTTTT | CASSLEVGGLSTGELFF
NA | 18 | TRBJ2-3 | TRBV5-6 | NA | TGTGCCAGCAGCTTGGAGGGGGGGCAGGGGAGTTTAACAGATACGCAGTATTTT | CASSLEGGQGSLTDTQYF
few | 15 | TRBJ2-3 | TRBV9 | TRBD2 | TGTGCCAGCAGCCCTGGACTAGCGGGGAGAGATACGCAGTATTTT | CASSPGLAGRDTQYF
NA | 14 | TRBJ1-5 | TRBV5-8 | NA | TGTGCCAGCAGCCTGGACAGAAGCAATCAGCCCCAGCATTTT | CASSLDRSNQPQHF
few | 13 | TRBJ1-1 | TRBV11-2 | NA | TGTGCCAGCAGCCCACGATCGGGTACTGAAGCTTTCTTT | CASSPRSGTEAFF
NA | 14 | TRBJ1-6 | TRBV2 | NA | TGTGCCAGCAGATCAAATGAGGGTAATTCACCCCTCCACTTT | CASRSNEGNSPLHF
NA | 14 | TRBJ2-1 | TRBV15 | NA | TGTGCCACCGGAGGGGAGGTCGGGAACAATGAGCAGTTCTTC | CATGGEVGNNEQFF
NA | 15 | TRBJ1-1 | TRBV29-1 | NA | TGCAGCGCAGGGACTGCCACCTTAGGGAACACTGAAGCTTTCTTT | CSAGTATLGNTEAFF
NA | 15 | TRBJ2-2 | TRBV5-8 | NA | TGTGCCAGCAGCTTTGACAGAATCTACACCGGGGAGCTGTTTTTT | CASSFDRIYTGELFF
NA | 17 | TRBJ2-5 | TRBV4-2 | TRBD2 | TGTGCCAGCAGCCAAGCGACTAGCGGGGGAGTCCAAGAGACCCAGTACTTC | CASSQATSGGVQETQYF
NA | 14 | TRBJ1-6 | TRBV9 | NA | TGTGCCAGCAGCGCGCGAGGAGGGAATTCACCCCTCCACTTT | CASSARGGNSPLHF
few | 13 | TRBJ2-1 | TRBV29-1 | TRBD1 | TGCAGCGTTGAAGAGGCCAGGGACAGGGGTAGGTTCTTC | CSVEEARDRGRFF
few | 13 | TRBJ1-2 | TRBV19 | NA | TGTGCCAGTAATCCGGGAGTGGGCTATGGCTACACCTTC | CASNPGVGYGYTF
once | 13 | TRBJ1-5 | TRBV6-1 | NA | TGTGCCAGCAGTGAACGGTACAATCAGCCCCAGCATTTT | CASSERYNQPQHF
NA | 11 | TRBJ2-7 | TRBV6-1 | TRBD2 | TGTGCCGGGACTAGCGGGTACGAGCAGTACTTC | CAGTSGYEQYF
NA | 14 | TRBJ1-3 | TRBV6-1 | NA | TGTGCCAGCAGTGACAGGGGTATACGAAACACCATATATTTT | CASSDRGIRNTIYF
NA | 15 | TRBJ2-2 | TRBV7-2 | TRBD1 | TGTGCCAGCAGCCGACAGGGGGTGAACACCGGGGAGCTGTTTTTT | CASSRQGVNTGELFF
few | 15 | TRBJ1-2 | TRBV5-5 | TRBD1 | TGTGCCAGCAGCCCCCTGGGACAGAGAGACTATGGCTACACCTTC | CASSPLGQRDYGYTF
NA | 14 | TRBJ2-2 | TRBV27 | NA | TGTGCCAGCAGCCGATCAGAGGTCACCGGGGAGCTGTTTTTT | CASSRSEVTGELFF
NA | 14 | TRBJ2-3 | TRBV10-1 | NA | TGCGCCAGCAGTGAGGGACTCCAACGGGATACGCAGTATTTT | CASSEGLQRDTQYF
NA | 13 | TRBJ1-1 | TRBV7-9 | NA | TGTGCCAGCAACCCTCCGGGGAGGACTGAAGCTTTCTTT | CASNPPGRTEAFF